The 30 T cell receptor beta chains below all came from one sample that was sequenced in a study of cytomegalovirus exposure and HLA in healthy donors. The PCR made use of 60 Vbeta and 13 Jbeta primers. Sequenced by immunoSEQ multiplex PCR; TCRdb stores in-frame clones only, minus some. The sample's table shows some 200,000 clones. The sample consisted of PBMCs. These receptors were collected from a girl aged 2 to 9 in good health and CMV-seropositive.

V usage is TRBV4-1 and J usage is TRBJ2-1; D is uncertain. This CDR3 comprises 13 residues. From germline, CDR1 is MGHRA and CDR2 YSYEKL. V was trimmed by 0 bases and J by 4 bases, leaving 4 bases between them. The CDR3 protein is CASSQDPYNEQFF. The CDR3 nucleotides read TGCGCCAGCAGCCAAGATCCTTACAATGAGCAGTTCTTC.

The DNA of the CDR3 is TGTGCCAGTAGTTCCCGTTTGCGGGAGGGTTACAATGAGCAGTTCTTC. It is translated as CASSSRLREGYNEQFF. This sequence joins TRBV19 and TRBJ2-1, with 9 nucleotides matching TRBD2. Trimming took 5 bases from V and 4 from J; bases not matched to a gene: 9. From germline, CDR1 is LNHDA and CDR2 SQIVND (reference sequence). CDR3 length: 16 residues.

This chain joins TRBV28 and TRBJ2-3, with TRBD2 identical over 7 bases. With V trimmed by 5 bases and J by 6 bases, 2 bases remained unmatched. The CDR3 covers 12 residues. Germline V gene lookup returns CDR1 MDHEN and CDR2 SYDVKM. CDR3 nucleotides: TGTGCCAGCAGTCCCGGGGGGGATACGCAGTATTTT. Translated, it gives CASSPGGDTQYF.

With respect to this clone: The junction and the germline gene differ at one end; a read error may be behind it. The rearrangement joins TRBV23-1 to TRBJ1-3; D unresolved. TRBV23-1 is an ORF, and what it does is uncertain. The CDR3 sequence is 13 residues long. In DNA form, the CDR3 reads TGCGCCAGCAGTCATTCCGGTGGAGACACCATATATTTT. Protein product: CASSHSGGDTIYF.

Points on this clone: A read error may produce the germline difference seen at one junction end. The same CDR3 can be traced to other DNA sequences in this sample. The gene calls are TRBV4-1 and TRBJ2-3, with 8 nucleotides matching TRBD2. Germline V lookup: CDR1 MGHRA, CDR2 YSYEKL. The CDR3 length is 14 residues. The CDR3 is CASSQAGGTDTQYF. The CDR3, as DNA: TGCGCCAGCAGTCAAGCGGGAGGCACAGATACGCAGTATTTT.

V usage is TRBV7-9 and J usage is TRBJ2-7; 9 positions match TRBD1. The CDR3 runs to 14 residues. Germline CDR1 is SEHNR and CDR2 is FQNEAQ (reference sequence). V shed 6 bases, J shed 5 bases, and the junction held 8 bases outside the gene matches. CDR3: CASSAGQGSDEQYF. CDR3 nucleotide sequence: TGTGCCAGCAGTGCGGGACAGGGTAGCGACGAGCAGTACTTC.

For this clone: Lacking the conserved final phenylalanine or tryptophan, this CDR3 likely reflects a read error. The chain combines TRBV5-6 with TRBJ1-2; D is unclear. CDR3 length: 11 amino acids. Trimming removed 2 bases from V and 2 bases from J, with 1 base in between. CDR1 is SGHDT, CDR2 YYEEEE, per germline. In DNA form, the CDR3 reads TGTGCCAGCAGCTTAAACTATGGCTACACCTCC. It is translated as CASSLNYGYTS.

The CDR3 DNA follows: TGTGCCAGCAGTCTCGGCGGACAACTTGAAGCTTTCTTT. It yields the protein CASSLGGQLEAFF. J is TRBJ1-1 and V is TRBV28, with a tentative D call TRBD1 (5 bases). Trimming left V 5 bases short and J 7 bases short, with 14 bases between. Germline CDR1 MDHEN, CDR2 SYDVKM. The CDR3 has 13 amino acids.

The chain couples TRBV27 to TRBJ1-2, with D maybe TRBD1 (6 bases). V shed 8 bases and J shed 4 bases, with 14 bases lying between them. The CDR3 sequence is 13 residues long. The germline V gene has CDR1 MNHEY and CDR2 SMNVEV (reference sequence). For the CDR3, the DNA is TGTGCCAGCGGGGGCCAGGGAACCTATGGCTACACCTTC. Its translation: CASGGQGTYGYTF.

The V gene is TRBV28, the J gene TRBJ2-5, with D perhaps matching TRBD1 (6 bases). Germline CDR1 reads MDHEN; CDR2 reads SYDVKM. The length of the CDR3 is 18 residues. Trimming cost V 5 bases and J 1 base, with 23 bases left between them. CDR3 nucleotide sequence: TGTGCCAGCAGTGCCAACAGTCACTTAGGACAGATCCAAGAGACCCAGTACTTC. This translates into CASSANSHLGQIQETQYF.

The chain carries TRBV11-2 and TRBJ2-3; 13 nucleotides agree with TRBD2. This CDR3 region has 14 residues. Germline V gene lookup returns CDR1 SGHAT and CDR2 FQNNGV. V was clipped by 5 bases and J by 4 bases; unmatched bases: 0. CDR3 coding DNA: TGTGCCAGCAGCACTAGCGGGAGGGCAGATACGCAGTATTTT. Protein product: CASSTSGRADTQYF.

The chain carries TRBV28 and TRBJ2-3; D possibly corresponds to TRBD2 (5 bases). CDR1 is MDHEN, CDR2 SYDVKM, per germline. CDR3 length equals 19 residues. V lost 6 bases, J lost 2 bases, and 27 bases lay in between. As DNA, the CDR3 is TGTGCCAGCAGCTTCCCCTTTGGGTTTGCGGGTCCCACCACAGATACGCAGTATTTT. Amino acid sequence: CASSFPFGFAGPTTDTQYF.

This chain connects TRBV10-3 to TRBJ2-7; TRBD2 agrees at 13 bases. CDR1 and CDR2 from the germline V gene are ENHRY and SYGVKD. The CDR3 is 15 residues long. The junction had 6 bases not matched to a gene; V was cut back by 6 bases and J by 4 bases. The CDR3 here is CAIRRLAGGQYEQYF. In DNA form, the CDR3 reads TGTGCCATCAGACGACTAGCGGGAGGCCAATACGAGCAGTACTTC.

The chain uses TRBV6-6 and TRBJ2-1; no firm D call. The CDR3 extends over 15 amino acids. CDR1 and CDR2 (germline): MNHNY, SVGAGI (reference sequence). The V and J ends lost 2 bases and 4 bases respectively, with 12 bases between them. The CDR3 DNA follows: TGTGCCAGCAGTTACCGGCCAGGCCATTACAATGAGCAGTTCTTC. Amino acids: CASSYRPGHYNEQFF.

The chain uses TRBV14 and TRBJ1-2; D unresolved. This CDR3 is 15 amino acids long. Germline CDR1 is SGHDN and CDR2 is FVKESK. Trimming pared 0 bases from V and 2 bases from J, leaving 10 bases between. The CDR3 sequence: CASSQDMVTNYGYTF. CDR3 nucleotide sequence: TGTGCCAGCAGCCAAGATATGGTAACAAACTATGGCTACACCTTC. Together with reference TRBV14 and TRBJ1-2, the CDR3 gives the full variable domain: EAGVTQFPSHSVIEKGQTVTLRCDPISGHDNLYWYRRVMGKEIKFLLHFVKESKQDESGMPNNRFLAERTGGTYSTLKVQPAELEDSGVYFCASSQDMVTNYGYTFGSGTRLTVV.

The chain combines TRBV2 with TRBJ1-1; 7 nucleotides agree with TRBD1. Trimming cost V 11 bases and J 0 bases; bases outside gene matches: 6. From germline, CDR1 is SNHLY and CDR2 FYNNEI. The CDR3 is 13 residues long. CDR3 residues: CAGGQGVNTEAFF. In DNA form, the CDR3 reads TGTGCCGGGGGGCAGGGGGTGAACACTGAAGCTTTCTTT.

The chain links TRBV29-1 to TRBJ2-5; a weak D match, TRBD1 (6 bases). The assigned J gene may be wrong: the sequence end matches TRBJ2-7 better. This CDR3 contains 11 residues. In germline, CDR1 is SQVTM, CDR2 ANQGSEA. In DNA form, the CDR3 reads TGCAGCGTAATACAGGGTGGCGAGCAGTACTTC. This encodes CSVIQGGEQYF.

The rearrangement uses TRBV6-5 and TRBJ2-3; 11 positions match TRBD2. Germline loops: CDR1 MNHEY, CDR2 SVGAGI. V was pared by 0 bases and J by 1 base, with 0 bases of the junction left unmatched. This CDR3 spans 16 amino acids. The CDR3 protein is CASSYSGLAGTDTQYF. In DNA form, the CDR3 reads TGTGCCAGCAGTTACTCGGGACTAGCGGGCACAGATACGCAGTATTTT.

The rearrangement uses TRBV28 and TRBJ1-1; a possible D gene is TRBD1 (5 bases). CDR3 length: 17 amino acids. Germline V CDR1 and CDR2: MDHEN, SYDVKM. With 6 bases removed from V and 7 bases from J, the gap between germline ends came to 27 bases. The CDR3 loop reads CASSPGGDGASLFEAFF. The DNA for the CDR3 is TGTGCCAGCAGCCCAGGAGGGGACGGTGCTTCCCTTTTTGAAGCTTTCTTT.

This chain joins TRBV9 and TRBJ2-7, with 9 bases fitting TRBD1. V trimming: 2 bases; J trimming: 6 bases; junction bases outside the gene matches: 6. Per germline, CDR1 SGDLS and CDR2 YYNGEE. The CDR3 consists of 14 residues. CDR3 sequence (DNA): TGTGCCAGCAGCGTGTCGGGACAGGGAAGCGAGCAGTACTTC. This sequence encodes CASSVSGQGSEQYF. Based on the CDR3 plus reference TRBV9 and TRBJ2-7, the full variable domain is DSGVTQTPKHLITATGQRVTLRCSPRSGDLSVYWYQQSLDQGLQFLIQYYNGEERAKGNILERFSAQQFPDLHSELNLSSLELGDSALYFCASSVSGQGSEQYFGPGTRLTVT.

J is TRBJ2-5 and V is TRBV6-1; 7 bases match TRBD2. This CDR3 region has 11 residues. Trimming at V came to 7 bases and at J to 9 bases, leaving 5 bases not matched to a gene. Looked up from germline, CDR1 is MNHNS and CDR2 is SASEGT. The CDR3 protein is CASNFAGAQYF. As DNA, the CDR3 is TGTGCCAGCAACTTTGCGGGGGCCCAGTACTTC.

The CDR3 bases are TGTGCCAGCAGTGAGTGGGGCAGGGGCCGGGTTCTACTGTTTTTT. Translating it yields CASSEWGRGRVLLFF. The chain couples TRBV6-1 to TRBJ1-4; D perhaps matches TRBD1 (6 bases). V lost 3 bases and J lost 13, with 21 bases in between. The germline CDR1 and CDR2 sequences are MNHNS and SASEGT. This CDR3 is 15 amino acids long.

This sequence joins TRBV7-6 and TRBJ2-6; no clear D gene. Germline V gene data show CDR1 as SGHVS and CDR2 as FNYEAQ. CDR3 size: 13 residues. V dropped 6 bases and J dropped 2 bases, with 5 bases sitting between them. The DNA for the CDR3 is TGTGCCAGCAGTCGTGCTGGGGCCAACGTCCTGACTTTC. This codes for CASSRAGANVLTF.

The chain is built from TRBV1 and TRBJ2-7; the table's TRBD2 call for D was not verified on the DNA. TRBV1 is reported as a pseudogene. This CDR3 spans 15 amino acids. CDR3 region: CTSGKLAGVYYEQYF. The CDR3 nucleotides read TGCACCAGCGGCAAACTAGCGGGAGTTTACTACGAGCAGTACTTC.

V gene TRBV7-9 combines with J gene TRBJ1-4, with 7 bases lining up with TRBD1. V shed 5 bases, J shed 6 bases, and the junction held 6 bases outside the gene matches. Germline CDR1 is SEHNR and CDR2 is FQNEAQ (reference sequence). The CDR3 consists of 14 residues. CDR3 bases: TGTGCCAGCAGCCCAACAGGGGCGGATGAAAAACTGTTTTTT. Translating gives CASSPTGADEKLFF.

The CDR3 sequence is CASGGQGERVTEAFF. CDR3 DNA sequence: TGTGCCAGCGGAGGACAGGGGGAAAGAGTCACTGAAGCTTTCTTT. V is TRBV7-9 and J is TRBJ1-1, with 10 bases fitting TRBD1. The CDR3 sequence is 15 residues long. CDR1 is SEHNR and CDR2 is FQNEAQ in the germline V gene (reference sequence). Trimming at V came to 8 bases and at J to 4 bases, leaving 10 bases not matched to a gene.

The genes are TRBV27 and TRBJ1-6, with 10 bases identical to TRBD1. Per the germline V gene, CDR1 is MNHEY and CDR2 is SMNVEV (reference sequence). The CDR3 spans 17 residues. The V segment lost 8 bases and the J segment 10 bases; nucleotides outside the gene matches: 17. This chain's CDR3 is CASRTGTGAHWGSPLHF. The CDR3 coding sequence is TGTGCCAGCCGTACCGGGACAGGGGCTCATTGGGGATCACCCCTCCACTTT.

The chain employs TRBV7-9 and TRBJ1-1, with D hard to call. CDR3 length equals 14 residues. V gave up 3 bases and J gave up 3 bases, with 11 bases separating them. Germline CDR1 is SEHNR and CDR2 is FQNEAQ (reference sequence). The CDR3 loop reads CASSFSEVHTEAFF. DNA of the CDR3: TGTGCCAGCAGCTTTTCAGAGGTCCACACTGAAGCTTTCTTT.

The chain joins TRBV11-2 to TRBJ1-1; the D is unclear. The CDR3 has 13 residues. V dropped 5 bases and J dropped 5 bases, with 12 bases sitting between them. Per the germline V gene, CDR1 is SGHAT and CDR2 is FQNNGV. The CDR3, as DNA: TGTGCCAGCAGCCCGGGATCATCTACTGAAGCTTTCTTT. Translation gives CASSPGSSTEAFF.

V and J are TRBV5-6 and TRBJ1-2, with D uncertain. The germline V gene has CDR1 SGHDT and CDR2 YYEEEE. The CDR3 is 16 residues long. V lost 1 base to trimming and J lost 0 bases, with 13 bases between them. CDR3 in amino acids: CASSLLDTASNYGYTF. Written as DNA, the CDR3 is TGTGCCAGCAGCTTGTTGGATACAGCCTCTAACTATGGCTACACCTTC.